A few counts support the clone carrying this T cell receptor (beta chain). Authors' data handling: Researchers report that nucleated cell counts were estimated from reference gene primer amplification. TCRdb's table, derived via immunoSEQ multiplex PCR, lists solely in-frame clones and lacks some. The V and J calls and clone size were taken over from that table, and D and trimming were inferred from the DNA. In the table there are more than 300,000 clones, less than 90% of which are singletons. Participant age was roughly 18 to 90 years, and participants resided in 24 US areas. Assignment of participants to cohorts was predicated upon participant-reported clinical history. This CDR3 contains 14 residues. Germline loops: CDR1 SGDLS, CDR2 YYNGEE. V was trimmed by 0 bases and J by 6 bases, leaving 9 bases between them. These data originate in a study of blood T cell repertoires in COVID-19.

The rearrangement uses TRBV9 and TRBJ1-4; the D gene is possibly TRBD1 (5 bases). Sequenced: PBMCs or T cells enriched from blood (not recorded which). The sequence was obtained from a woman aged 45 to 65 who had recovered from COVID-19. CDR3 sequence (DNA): TGTGCCAGCAGCGTAGCAGGGAACGATGAAAAACTGTTTTTT. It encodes CASSVAGNDEKLFF.